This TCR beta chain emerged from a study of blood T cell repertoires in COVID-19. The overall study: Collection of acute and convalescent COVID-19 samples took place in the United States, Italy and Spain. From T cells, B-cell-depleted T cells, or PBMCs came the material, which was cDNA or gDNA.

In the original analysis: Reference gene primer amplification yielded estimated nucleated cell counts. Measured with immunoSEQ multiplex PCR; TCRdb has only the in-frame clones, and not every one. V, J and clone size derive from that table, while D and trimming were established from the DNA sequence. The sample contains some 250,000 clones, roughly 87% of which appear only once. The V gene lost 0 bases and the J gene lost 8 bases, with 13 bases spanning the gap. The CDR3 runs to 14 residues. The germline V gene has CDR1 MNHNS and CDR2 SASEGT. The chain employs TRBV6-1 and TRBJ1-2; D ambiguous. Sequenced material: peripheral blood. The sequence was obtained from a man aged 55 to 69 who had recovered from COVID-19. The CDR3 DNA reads TGTGCCAGCAGTGAAGCGGAGGGCGCAGTCGGCTACACCTTC. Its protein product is CASSEAEGAVGYTF.